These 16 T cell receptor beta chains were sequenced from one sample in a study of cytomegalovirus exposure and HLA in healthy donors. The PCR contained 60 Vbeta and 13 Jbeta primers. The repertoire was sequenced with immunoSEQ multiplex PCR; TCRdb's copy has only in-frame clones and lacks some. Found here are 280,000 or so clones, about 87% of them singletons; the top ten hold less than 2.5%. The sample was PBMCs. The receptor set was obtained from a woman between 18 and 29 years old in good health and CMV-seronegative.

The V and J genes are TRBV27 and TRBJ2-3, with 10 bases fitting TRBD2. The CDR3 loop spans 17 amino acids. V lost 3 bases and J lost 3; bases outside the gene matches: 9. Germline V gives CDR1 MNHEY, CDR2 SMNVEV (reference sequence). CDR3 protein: CASSFIGPGLATDTQYF. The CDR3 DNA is TGTGCCAGCAGTTTCATTGGACCGGGACTAGCGACAGATACGCAGTATTTT.

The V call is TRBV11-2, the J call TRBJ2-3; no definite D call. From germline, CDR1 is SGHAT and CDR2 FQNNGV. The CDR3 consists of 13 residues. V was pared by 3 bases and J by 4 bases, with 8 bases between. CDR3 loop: CASSFATADTQYF. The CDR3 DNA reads TGTGCCAGCAGCTTTGCCACGGCAGATACGCAGTATTTT.

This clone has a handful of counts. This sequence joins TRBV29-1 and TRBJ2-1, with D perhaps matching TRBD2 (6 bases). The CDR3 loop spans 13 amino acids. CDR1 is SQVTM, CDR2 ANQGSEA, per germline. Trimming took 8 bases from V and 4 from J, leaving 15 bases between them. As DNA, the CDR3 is TGCAGCTACGGGCCCGGGGGATACAATGAGCAGTTCTTC. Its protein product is CSYGPGGYNEQFF.

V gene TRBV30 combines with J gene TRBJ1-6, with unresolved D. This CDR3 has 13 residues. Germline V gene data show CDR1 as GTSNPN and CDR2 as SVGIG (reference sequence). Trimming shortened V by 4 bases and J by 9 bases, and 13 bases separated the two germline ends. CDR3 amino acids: CAWKEKIGSPLHF. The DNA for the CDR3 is TGTGCCTGGAAGGAGAAGATTGGTTCACCCCTCCACTTT.

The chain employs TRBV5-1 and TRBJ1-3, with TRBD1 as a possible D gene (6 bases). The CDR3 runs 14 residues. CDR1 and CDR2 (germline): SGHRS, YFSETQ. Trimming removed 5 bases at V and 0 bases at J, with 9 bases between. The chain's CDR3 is CASRQGNSGNTIYF. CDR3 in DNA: TGCGCCAGCAGGCAGGGGAACTCTGGAAACACCATATATTTT.

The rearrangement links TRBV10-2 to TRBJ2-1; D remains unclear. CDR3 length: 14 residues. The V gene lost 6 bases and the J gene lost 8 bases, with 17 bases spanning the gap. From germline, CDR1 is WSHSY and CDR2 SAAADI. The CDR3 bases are TGCGCCAGCAGCCCATTCCGAGGTGACGATGAGCAGTTCTTC. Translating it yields CASSPFRGDDEQFF.

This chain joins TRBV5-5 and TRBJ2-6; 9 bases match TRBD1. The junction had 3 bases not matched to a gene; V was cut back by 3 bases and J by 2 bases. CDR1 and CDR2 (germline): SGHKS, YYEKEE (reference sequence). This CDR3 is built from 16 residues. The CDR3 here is CASSWTGVTGANVLTF. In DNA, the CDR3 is TGTGCCAGCAGCTGGACAGGGGTGACTGGGGCCAACGTCCTGACTTTC. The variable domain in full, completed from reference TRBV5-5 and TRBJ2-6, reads DAGVTQSPTHLIKTRGQQVTLRCSPISGHKSVSWYQQVLGQGPQFIFQYYEKEERGRGNFPDRFSARQFPNYSSELNVNALLLGDSALYLCASSWTGVTGANVLTFGAGSRLTVL.

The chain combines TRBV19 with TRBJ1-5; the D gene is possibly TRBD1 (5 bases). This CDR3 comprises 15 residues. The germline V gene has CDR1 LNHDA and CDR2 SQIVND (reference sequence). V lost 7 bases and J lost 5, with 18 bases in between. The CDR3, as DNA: TGTGCCAGTAACCCAGGGAGGAAGGGCTATCAGCCCCAGCATTTT. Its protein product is CASNPGRKGYQPQHF.

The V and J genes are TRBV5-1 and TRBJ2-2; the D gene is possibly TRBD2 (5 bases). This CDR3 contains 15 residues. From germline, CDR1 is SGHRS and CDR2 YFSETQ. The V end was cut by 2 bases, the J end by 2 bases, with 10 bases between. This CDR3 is CASSFSGINTGELFF. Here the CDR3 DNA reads TGCGCCAGCAGCTTTTCGGGAATCAACACCGGGGAGCTGTTTTTT. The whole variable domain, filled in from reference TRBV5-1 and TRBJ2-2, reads KAGVTQTPRYLIKTRGQQVTLSCSPISGHRSVSWYQQTPGQGLQFLFEYFSETQRNKGNFPGRFSGRQFSNSRSEMNVSTLELGDSALYLCASSFSGINTGELFFGEGSRLTVL.

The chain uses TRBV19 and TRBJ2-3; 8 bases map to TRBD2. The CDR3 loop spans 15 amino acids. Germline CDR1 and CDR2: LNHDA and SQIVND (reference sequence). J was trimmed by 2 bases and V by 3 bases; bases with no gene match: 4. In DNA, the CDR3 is TGTGCCAGTAGTATTCGGGGGGGAGACACAGATACGCAGTATTTT. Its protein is CASSIRGGDTDTQYF.

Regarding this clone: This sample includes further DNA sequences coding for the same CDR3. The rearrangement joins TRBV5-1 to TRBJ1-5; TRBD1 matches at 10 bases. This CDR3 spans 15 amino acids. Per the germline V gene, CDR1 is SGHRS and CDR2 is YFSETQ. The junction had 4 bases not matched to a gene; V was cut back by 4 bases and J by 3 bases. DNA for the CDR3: TGCGCCAGCAGCCTCGGGACAGGGGTCAATCAGCCCCAGCATTTT. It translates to CASSLGTGVNQPQHF. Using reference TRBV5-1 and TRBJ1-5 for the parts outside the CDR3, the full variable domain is KAGVTQTPRYLIKTRGQQVTLSCSPISGHRSVSWYQQTPGQGLQFLFEYFSETQRNKGNFPGRFSGRQFSNSRSEMNVSTLELGDSALYLCASSLGTGVNQPQHFGDGTRLSIL.

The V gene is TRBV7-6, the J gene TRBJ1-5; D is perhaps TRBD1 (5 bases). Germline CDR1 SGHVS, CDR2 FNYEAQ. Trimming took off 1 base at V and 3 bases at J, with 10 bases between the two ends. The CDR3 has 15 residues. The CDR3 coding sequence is TGTGCCAGCAGCTTAGAGGAAGGGGACAATCAGCCCCAGCATTTT. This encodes CASSLEEGDNQPQHF.

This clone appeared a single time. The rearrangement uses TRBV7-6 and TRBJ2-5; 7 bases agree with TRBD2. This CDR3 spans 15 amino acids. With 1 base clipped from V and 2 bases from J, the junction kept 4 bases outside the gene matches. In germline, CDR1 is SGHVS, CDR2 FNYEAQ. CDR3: CASSLGTGGQETQYF. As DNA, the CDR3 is TGTGCCAGCAGCTTAGGAACGGGGGGACAAGAGACCCAGTACTTC.

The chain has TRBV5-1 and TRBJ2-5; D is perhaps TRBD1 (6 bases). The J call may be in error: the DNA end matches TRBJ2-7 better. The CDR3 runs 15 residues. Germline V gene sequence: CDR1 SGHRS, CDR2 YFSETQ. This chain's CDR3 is CASSADRAFSYEQYF. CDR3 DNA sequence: TGCGCCAGCAGCGCGGACAGAGCCTTCTCCTACGAGCAGTACTTC.

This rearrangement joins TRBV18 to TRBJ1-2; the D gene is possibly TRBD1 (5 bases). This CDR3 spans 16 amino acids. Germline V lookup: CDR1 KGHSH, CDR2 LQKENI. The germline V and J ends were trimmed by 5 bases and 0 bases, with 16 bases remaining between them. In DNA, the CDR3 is TGTGCCAGCTCAAAACGTCACACCAGGGCTAACTATGGCTACACCTTC. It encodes CASSKRHTRANYGYTF. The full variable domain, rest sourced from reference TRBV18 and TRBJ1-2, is NAGVMQNPRHLVRRRGQEARLRCSPMKGHSHVYWYRQLPEEGLKFMVYLQKENIIDESGMPKERFSAEFPKEGPSILRIQQVVRGDSAAYFCASSKRHTRANYGYTFGSGTRLTVV.

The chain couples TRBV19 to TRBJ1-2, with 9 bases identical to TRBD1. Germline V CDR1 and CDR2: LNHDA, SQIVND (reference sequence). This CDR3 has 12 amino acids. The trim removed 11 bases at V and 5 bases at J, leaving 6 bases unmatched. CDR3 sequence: CAGTGQNYGYTF. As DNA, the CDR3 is TGTGCCGGGACAGGGCAGAATTATGGCTACACCTTC.